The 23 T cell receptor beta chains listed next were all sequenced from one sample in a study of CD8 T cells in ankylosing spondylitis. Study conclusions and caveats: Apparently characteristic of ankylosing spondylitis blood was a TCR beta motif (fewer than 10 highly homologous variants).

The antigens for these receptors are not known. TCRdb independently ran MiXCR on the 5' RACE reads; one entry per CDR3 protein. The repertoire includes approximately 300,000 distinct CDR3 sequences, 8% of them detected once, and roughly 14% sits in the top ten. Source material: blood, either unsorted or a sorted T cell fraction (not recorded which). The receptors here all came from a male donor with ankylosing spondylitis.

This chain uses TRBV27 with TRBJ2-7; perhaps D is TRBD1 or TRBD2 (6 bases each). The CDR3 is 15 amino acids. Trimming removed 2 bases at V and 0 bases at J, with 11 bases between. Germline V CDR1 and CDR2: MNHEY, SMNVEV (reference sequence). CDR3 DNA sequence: TGTGCCAGCAGTTTAGGGCGGGACAACTCCTACGAGCAGTACTTC. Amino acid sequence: CASSLGRDNSYEQYF.

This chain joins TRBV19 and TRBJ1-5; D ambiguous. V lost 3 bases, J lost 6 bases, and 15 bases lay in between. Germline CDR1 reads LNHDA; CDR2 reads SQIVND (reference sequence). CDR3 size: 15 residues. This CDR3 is CASSISRVNVQPQHF. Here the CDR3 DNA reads TGTGCCAGTAGTATTAGTAGGGTAAATGTTCAGCCCCAGCATTTT.

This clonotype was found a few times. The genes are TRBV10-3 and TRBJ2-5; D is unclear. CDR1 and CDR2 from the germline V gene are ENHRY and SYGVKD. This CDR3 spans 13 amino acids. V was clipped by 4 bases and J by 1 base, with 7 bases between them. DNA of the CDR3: TGTGCCATCAGTGGGTGGGCCCAAGAGACCCAGTACTTC. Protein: CAISGWAQETQYF.

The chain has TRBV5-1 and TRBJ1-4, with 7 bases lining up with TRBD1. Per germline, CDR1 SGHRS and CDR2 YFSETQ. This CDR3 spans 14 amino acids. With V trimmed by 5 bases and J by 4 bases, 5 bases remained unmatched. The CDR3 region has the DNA TGCGCCAGCAGGGCAGGGGGAATTAATGAAAAACTGTTTTTT. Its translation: CASRAGGINEKLFF.

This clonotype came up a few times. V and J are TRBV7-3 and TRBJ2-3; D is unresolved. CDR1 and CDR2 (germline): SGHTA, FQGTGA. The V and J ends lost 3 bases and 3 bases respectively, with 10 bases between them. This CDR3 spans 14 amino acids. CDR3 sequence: CASSFDINTDTQYF. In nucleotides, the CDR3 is TGTGCCAGCAGCTTTGACATTAATACAGATACGCAGTATTTT. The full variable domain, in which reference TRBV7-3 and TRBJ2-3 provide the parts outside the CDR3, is GAGVSQTPSNKVTEKGKYVELRCDPISGHTALYWYRQSLGQGPEFLIYFQGTGAADDSGLPNDRFFAVRPEGSVSTLKIQRTERGDSAVYLCASSFDINTDTQYFGPGTRLTVL.

In DNA form, the CDR3 reads TGCGCCAGCAGCTTCCTGGCGGGAGCTTTTGGTACCTACAATGAGCAGTTCTTC. Translated, it gives CASSFLAGAFGTYNEQFF. The chain carries TRBV5-1 and TRBJ2-1; 7 nucleotides match TRBD2. The CDR3 is made up of 18 amino acids. Germline V gene data show CDR1 as SGHRS and CDR2 as YFSETQ. Trimming took 2 bases from V and 2 from J; bases not matched to a gene: 13.

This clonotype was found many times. DNA for the CDR3: TGTGCCAGCAGTTTTATTGCCGGGGACAGGGGCTCTGGCTACACCTTC. It codes for CASSFIAGDRGSGYTF. The chain carries TRBV12-3 or TRBV12-4 and TRBJ1-2; 10 nucleotides agree with TRBD1. J was trimmed by 7 bases and V by 3 bases; bases with no gene match: 11. The CDR3 is 16 residues long.

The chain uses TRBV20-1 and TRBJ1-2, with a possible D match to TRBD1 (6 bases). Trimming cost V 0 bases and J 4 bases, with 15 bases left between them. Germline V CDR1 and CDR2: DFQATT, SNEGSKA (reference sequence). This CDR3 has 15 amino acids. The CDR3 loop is CSARDPRGRPYGYTF. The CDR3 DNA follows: TGCAGTGCTAGAGATCCCCGGGGGCGACCCTATGGCTACACCTTC.

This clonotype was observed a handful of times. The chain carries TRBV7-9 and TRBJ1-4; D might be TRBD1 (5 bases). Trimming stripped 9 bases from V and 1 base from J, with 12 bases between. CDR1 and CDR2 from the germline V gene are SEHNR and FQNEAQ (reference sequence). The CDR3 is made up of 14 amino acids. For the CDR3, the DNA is TGTGCCAGGGTTGGGACTGAAACTAATGAAAAACTGTTTTTT. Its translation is CARVGTETNEKLFF.

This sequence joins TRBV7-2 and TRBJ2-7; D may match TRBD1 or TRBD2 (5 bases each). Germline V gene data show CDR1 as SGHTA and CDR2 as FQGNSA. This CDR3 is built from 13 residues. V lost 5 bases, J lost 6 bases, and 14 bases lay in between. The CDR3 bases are TGTGCCAGCAGCGCCGGGACGGGCGGCGAGCAGTACTTC. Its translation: CASSAGTGGEQYF.

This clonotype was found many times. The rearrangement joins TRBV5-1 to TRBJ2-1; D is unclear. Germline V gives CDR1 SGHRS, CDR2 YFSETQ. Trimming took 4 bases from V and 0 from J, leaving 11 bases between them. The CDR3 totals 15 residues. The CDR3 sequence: CASSPVASSYNEQFF. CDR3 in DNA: TGCGCCAGCAGCCCTGTGGCTAGCTCCTACAATGAGCAGTTCTTC.

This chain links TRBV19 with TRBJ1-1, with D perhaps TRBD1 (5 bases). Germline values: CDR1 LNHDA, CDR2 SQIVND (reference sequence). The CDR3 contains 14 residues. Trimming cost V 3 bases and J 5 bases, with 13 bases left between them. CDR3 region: CASSIGGSWTEAFF. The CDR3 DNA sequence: TGTGCCAGTAGTATCGGGGGGAGTTGGACTGAAGCTTTCTTT.

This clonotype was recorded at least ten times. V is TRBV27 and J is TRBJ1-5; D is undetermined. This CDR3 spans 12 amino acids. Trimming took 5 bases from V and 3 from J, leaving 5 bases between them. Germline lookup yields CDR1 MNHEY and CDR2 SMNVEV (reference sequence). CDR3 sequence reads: CASSLPNQPQHF. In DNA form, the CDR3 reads TGTGCCAGCAGTCTCCCCAATCAGCCCCAGCATTTT.

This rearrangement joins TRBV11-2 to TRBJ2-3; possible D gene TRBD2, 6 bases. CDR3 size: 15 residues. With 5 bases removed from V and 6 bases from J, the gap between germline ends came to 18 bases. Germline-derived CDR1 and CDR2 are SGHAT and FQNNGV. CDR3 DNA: TGTGCCAGCAGCCCCGTCGTCGGGAGTCGGGATACGCAGTATTTT. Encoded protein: CASSPVVGSRDTQYF. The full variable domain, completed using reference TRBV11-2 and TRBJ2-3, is EAGVAQSPRYKIIEKRQSVAFWCNPISGHATLYWYQQILGQGPKLLIQFQNNGVVDDSQLPKDRFSAERLKGVDSTLKIQPAKLEDSAVYLCASSPVVGSRDTQYFGPGTRLTVL.

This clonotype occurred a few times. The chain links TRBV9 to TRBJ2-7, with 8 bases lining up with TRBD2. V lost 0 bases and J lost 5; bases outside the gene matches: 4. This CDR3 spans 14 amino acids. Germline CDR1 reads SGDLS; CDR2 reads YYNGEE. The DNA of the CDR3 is TGTGCCAGCAGCGTAGTAAGCGGGAGCAACGAGCAGTACTTC. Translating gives CASSVVSGSNEQYF.

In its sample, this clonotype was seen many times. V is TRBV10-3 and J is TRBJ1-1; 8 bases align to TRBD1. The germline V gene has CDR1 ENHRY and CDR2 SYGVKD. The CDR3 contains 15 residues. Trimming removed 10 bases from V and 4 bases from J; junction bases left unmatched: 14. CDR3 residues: CATMPSTGETTEAFF. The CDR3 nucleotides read TGTGCCACCATGCCTTCGACAGGGGAGACCACTGAAGCTTTCTTT.

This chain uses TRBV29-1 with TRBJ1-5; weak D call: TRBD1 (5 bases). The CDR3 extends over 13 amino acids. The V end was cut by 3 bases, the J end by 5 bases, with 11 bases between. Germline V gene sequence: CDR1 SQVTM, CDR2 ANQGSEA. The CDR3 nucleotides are TGCAGCGTTGAGTACGGGGCAGATCAGCCCCAGCATTTT. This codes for CSVEYGADQPQHF. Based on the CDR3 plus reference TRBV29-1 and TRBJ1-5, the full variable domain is SAVISQKPSRDICQRGTSLTIQCQVDSQVTMMFWYRQQPGQSLTLIATANQGSEATYESGFVIDKFPISRPNLTFSTLTVSNMSPEDSSIYLCSVEYGADQPQHFGDGTRLSIL.

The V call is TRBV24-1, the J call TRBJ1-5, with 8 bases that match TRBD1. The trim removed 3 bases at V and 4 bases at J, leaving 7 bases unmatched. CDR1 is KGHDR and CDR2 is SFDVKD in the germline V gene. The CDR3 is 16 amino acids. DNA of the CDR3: TGTGCCACCAGTGATGCAGACAGGGGTTGGAATCAGCCCCAGCATTTT. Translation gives CATSDADRGWNQPQHF.

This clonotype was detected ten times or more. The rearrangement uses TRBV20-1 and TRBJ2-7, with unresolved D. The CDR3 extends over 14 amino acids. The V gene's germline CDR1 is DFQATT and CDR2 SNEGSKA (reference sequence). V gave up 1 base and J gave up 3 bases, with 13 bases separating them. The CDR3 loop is CSARVAGPHYEQYF. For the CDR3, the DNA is TGCAGTGCTAGAGTTGCTGGACCGCACTACGAGCAGTACTTC.

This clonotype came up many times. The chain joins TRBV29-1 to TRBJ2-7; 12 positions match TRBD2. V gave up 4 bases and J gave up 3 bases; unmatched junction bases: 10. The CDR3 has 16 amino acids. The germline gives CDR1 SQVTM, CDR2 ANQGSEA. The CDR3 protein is CSVADLPSGRGYEQYF. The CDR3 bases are TGCAGCGTTGCCGACCTTCCTAGCGGGAGGGGCTACGAGCAGTACTTC.

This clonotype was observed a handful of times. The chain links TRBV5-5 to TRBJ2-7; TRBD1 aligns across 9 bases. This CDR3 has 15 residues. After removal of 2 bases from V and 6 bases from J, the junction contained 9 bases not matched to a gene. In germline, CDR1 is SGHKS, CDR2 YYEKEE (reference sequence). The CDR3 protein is CASSLWFGTGFEQYF. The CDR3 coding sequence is TGTGCCAGCAGCTTATGGTTTGGGACAGGGTTCGAGCAGTACTTC.

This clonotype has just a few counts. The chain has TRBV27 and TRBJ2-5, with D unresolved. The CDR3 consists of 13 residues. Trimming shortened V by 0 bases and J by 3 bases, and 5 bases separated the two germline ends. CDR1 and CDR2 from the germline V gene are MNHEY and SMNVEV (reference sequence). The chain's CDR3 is CASSLSKEETQYF. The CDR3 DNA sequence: TGTGCCAGCAGTTTATCGAAGGAAGAGACCCAGTACTTC.

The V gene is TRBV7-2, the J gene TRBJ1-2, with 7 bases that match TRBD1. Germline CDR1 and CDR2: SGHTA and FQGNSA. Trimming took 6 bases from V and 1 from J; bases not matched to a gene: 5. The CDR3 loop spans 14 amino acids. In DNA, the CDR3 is TGTGCCAGCAGATGGACAGGAGATAACTATGGCTACACCTTC. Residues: CASRWTGDNYGYTF.